Listed below are T cell receptor beta chains from one sample, sequenced in a study of T cells in Graves' hyperthyroidism and ophthalmopathy. TCRdb ran MiXCR on the multiplex PCR reads and lists one entry per CDR3 protein. The sample holds some 700,000 distinct CDR3 sequences, roughly 17% seen once. Input material: blood. Receptor source: a man aged 45-65 years with Graves' hyperthyroidism. Both conserved end residues are part of each CDR3. A D gene is named only where the DNA matches it firmly.

>TRBJ1-2|TRBD1|TRBV2
CASSDGTGFYGYTF
>TRBJ1-4|-|TRBV30
CAWSFRGEKLFF
>TRBJ2-3|TRBD2|TRBV20-1
CSQTSGATDTQYF
>TRBJ1-5|-|TRBV27
CASSGFQQPQHF
>TRBJ2-1|-|TRBV19
CASHMGGTYNEQFF
>TRBJ1-4|TRBD1|TRBV7-8
CASSLGGQGKRREKLFF
>TRBJ2-5|-|TRBV2
CASSEATRGPQETQYF
>TRBJ2-2|-|TRBV19
CASSIGYKNTGELFF
>TRBJ2-2|TRBD1|TRBV20-1
CSARVQGAAGELFF
>TRBJ2-7|-|TRBV11-3
CASSPGGSHEQYF
>TRBJ1-5|-|TRBV12-3/TRBV12-4
CASSSRYQPQHF
>TRBJ2-5|-|TRBV12-3/TRBV12-4
CASNQGREETQYF
>TRBJ1-1|-|TRBV19
CATIAWSTEAFF
>TRBJ2-3|TRBD2|TRBV5-1
CASRELLAEDTQYF
>TRBJ2-7|-|TRBV28
CASRKSSVPYEQYF
>TRBJ2-2|-|TRBV9
CASSVDRINTGELFF
>TRBJ2-2|TRBD1|TRBV7-9
CASSPADRGETGELFF
>TRBJ2-1|-|TRBV2
CASGGSYNEQFF
>TRBJ2-7|TRBD2|TRBV12-3/TRBV12-4
CASSSLAGGSEQYF
>TRBJ2-1|-|TRBV14
CASSQDRVGAYNEQFF
>TRBJ1-1|-|TRBV5-1
CASTPGGTVNTEAFF
>TRBJ2-7|TRBD2|TRBV29-1
CSVAGGIHEQYF
>TRBJ1-3|-|TRBV19
CASDSGNTIYF
>TRBJ2-1|TRBD2|TRBV9
CASSVFGTSSYNEQFF
>TRBJ2-1|-|TRBV28
CASSWQGGNEQFF
>TRBJ1-1|TRBD1|TRBV27
CASSIGQETEAFF
>TRBJ2-1|-|TRBV20-1
CSARDLNNEQFF
>TRBJ2-5|TRBD1|TRBV9
CASSAGQGVEETQYF
>TRBJ1-5|-|TRBV28
CASKPESSNQPQHF
>TRBJ2-5|TRBD2|TRBV5-1
CASSSQAGAETQYF
>TRBJ2-3|-|TRBV10-2
CASSAREGVDTQYF
>TRBJ2-2|TRBD1|TRBV11-2
CASSSGQANTGELFF
>TRBJ2-1|-|TRBV9
CASSPGRGDNEQFF
>TRBJ2-1|-|TRBV19
CATGRGSTYNEQFF
>TRBJ2-3|TRBD2|TRBV11-2
CASSLLWTSGSTDTQYF
>TRBJ2-7|-|TRBV28
CASSLPIRSYEQYF
>TRBJ2-3|-|TRBV20-1
CSASGRGPDSTDTQYF
>TRBJ2-7|TRBD2|TRBV20-1
CSARVEGTSGSIPYEQYF
>TRBJ2-7|TRBD1|TRBV24-1
CATSSSLRDRDLYEQYF
>TRBJ2-7|TRBD1|TRBV30
CAWRRTGYYEQYF
>TRBJ2-1|TRBD2|TRBV11-1
CASSSRLAGALNNEQFF
>TRBJ2-3|-|TRBV18
CASSPPSTDTQYF
>TRBJ2-1|TRBD2|TRBV13
CASSLELAGDANEQFF
>TRBJ1-2|-|TRBV19
CASTGQLNYGYTF
>TRBJ1-1|-|TRBV10-3
CAISPTGTNTEAFF
>TRBJ2-2|-|TRBV20-1
CSAIELANTGELFF
>TRBJ2-6|TRBD1|TRBV5-1
CASSPTGGSPKANVLTF
>TRBJ1-1|-|TRBV6-2/TRBV6-3
CAGSYSGPPEAFF
>TRBJ1-2|-|TRBV28
CASSLPGNYGYTF
>TRBJ2-5|TRBD2|TRBV29-1
CSVTSLGETQYF
>TRBJ1-5|-|TRBV2
CASSELIYSNQPQHF
>TRBJ1-1|TRBD1|TRBV7-2
CASSGDRGKMTEAFF
>TRBJ1-4|-|TRBV28
CASSLWWSSNEKLFF